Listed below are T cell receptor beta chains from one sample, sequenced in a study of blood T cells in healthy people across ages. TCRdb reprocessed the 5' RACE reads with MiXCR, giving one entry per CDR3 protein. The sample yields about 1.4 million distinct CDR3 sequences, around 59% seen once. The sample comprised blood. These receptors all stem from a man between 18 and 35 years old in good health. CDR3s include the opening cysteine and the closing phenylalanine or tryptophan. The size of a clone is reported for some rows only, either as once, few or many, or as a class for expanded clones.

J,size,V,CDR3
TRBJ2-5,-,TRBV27,CASSPGILWETQYF
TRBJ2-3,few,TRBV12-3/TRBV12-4,CASSPEQGHTDTQYF
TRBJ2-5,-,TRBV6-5,CASSPLAGEQETQYF
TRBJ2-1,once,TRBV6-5,CASSLAGGPGVSEQFF
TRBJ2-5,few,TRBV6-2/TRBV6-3,CASRAGTSGKSQETQYF
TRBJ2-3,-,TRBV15,CATSSGGTSGDTQYF
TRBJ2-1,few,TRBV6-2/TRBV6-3,CASSSPRQGNNEQFF
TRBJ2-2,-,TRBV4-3,CAGSQDQRGGWAGELFF
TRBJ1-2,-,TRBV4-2,CAGSQETGASGYTF
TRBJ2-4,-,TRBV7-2,CASSLALTGSYGNIQYF
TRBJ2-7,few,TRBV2,CASSVARLNEQYF
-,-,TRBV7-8,CASSPPASGSYEQYF
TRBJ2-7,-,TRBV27,CDSSLGGEQYF
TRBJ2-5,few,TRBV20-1,CSATSHSPRGGRETQYF
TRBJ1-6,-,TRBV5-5,CASSGRTGGVSPLHF
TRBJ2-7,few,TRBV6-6,CASTRGGYEQYF
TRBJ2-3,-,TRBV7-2,CASSYRQADTQYF
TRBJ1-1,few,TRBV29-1,CSVGRTGVGTEAFF
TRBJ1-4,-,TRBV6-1,CASSGAGPAPATSEKLFF
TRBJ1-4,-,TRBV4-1,CASRRGGTNEKLFF
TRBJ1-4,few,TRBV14,CASSQLGQAEKLFF
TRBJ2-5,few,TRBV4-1,CASSHASGGLQETQYF
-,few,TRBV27,CASSLSIFDEQYF
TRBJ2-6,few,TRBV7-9,CASSKDRGSGANVLTF
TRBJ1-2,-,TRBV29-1,CSVDMGAGGYTF
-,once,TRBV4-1,CASSQDAGRSETQYF
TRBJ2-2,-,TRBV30,CAWSVLVSGYANTGELFF
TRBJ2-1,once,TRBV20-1,CSALERAPYNEQFF
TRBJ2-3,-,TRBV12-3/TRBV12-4,CASTDVDGGRDSDTQYF
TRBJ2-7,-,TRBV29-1,CSGQSDSYEQYF
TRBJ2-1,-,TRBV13,CASSSSQVGASYNEQFF
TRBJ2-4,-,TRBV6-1,CASTHFRGGTGLMENIQYF
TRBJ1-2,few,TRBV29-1,CSVDEPFVGYTF
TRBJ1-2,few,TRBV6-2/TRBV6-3,CASSWDREYGYTF
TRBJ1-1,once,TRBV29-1,CSGGLTEAFF
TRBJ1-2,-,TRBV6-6,CASTNSLPGQDYGYTF
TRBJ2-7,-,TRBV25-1,CASSARGDPYEQYF
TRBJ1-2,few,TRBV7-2,CASRRRIQGNYGYTF
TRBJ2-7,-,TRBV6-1,CASSRLMLDGYEQYF
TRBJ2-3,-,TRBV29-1,CSVAGTDNTDTQYF